The 19 T cell receptor beta chains listed next were all sequenced from one sample in a study of T cell responses to AZD1222 COVID-19 vaccine. TCRdb's copy holds only in-frame clones and misses some; the assay was immunoSEQ multiplex PCR. The data show 70,000 to 80,000 clones, roughly 88% seen once. Sequences were derived from peripheral blood, sampled on day 0 of AZD1222 vaccination. The source is an adult in good health.

The chain uses TRBV11-2 and TRBJ2-3; 11 nucleotides line up with TRBD2. Losses at the gene ends were 5 bases for V and 5 bases for J; bases not matched to a gene: 12. Germline CDR1 SGHAT, CDR2 FQNNGV. This CDR3 comprises 17 residues. CDR3 amino acids: CASSPIAGGRFRDTQYF. The CDR3 region has the DNA TGTGCCAGCAGCCCAATAGCGGGGGGGCGTTTTCGAGATACGCAGTATTTT.

This clone occurred once. The chain carries TRBV18 and TRBJ1-4; a possible D gene is TRBD1 (6 bases). Deletions cut 3 bases from V and 0 bases from J, with 14 bases between. Germline values: CDR1 KGHSH, CDR2 LQKENI. This CDR3 has 17 residues. CDR3 protein: CASSPGGQYATNEKLFF. Written as DNA, the CDR3 is TGTGCCAGCTCACCGGGAGGACAGTACGCAACTAATGAAAAACTGTTTTTT.

The chain is built from TRBV6-4 and TRBJ1-5, with TRBD1 matching 8 bases. V lost 7 bases, J lost 5 bases, and 13 bases stayed unmatched. There are 16 residues in the CDR3. Germline-derived CDR1 and CDR2 are MRHNA and SNTAGT. CDR3: CASIRRGQALYQPQHF. For the CDR3, the DNA is TGTGCCAGCATAAGGAGGGGACAGGCCCTCTATCAGCCCCAGCATTTT.

The CDR3 protein is CASSLGGRGTYEQYF. The CDR3 DNA reads as TGTGCCAGCAGCTTGGGGGGGCGGGGTACCTACGAGCAGTACTTC. J is TRBJ2-7 and V is TRBV5-4; either TRBD1 or TRBD2 may supply D (6 bases each). The CDR3 has 15 residues. Germline V gives CDR1 SGHNT, CDR2 YYREEE (reference sequence). V was pared by 0 bases and J by 2 bases, with 12 bases between.

This clone was observed a handful of times. Other nucleotide sequences from this sample produce the same CDR3. The gene calls are TRBV12-3 or TRBV12-4 and TRBJ1-3; D is unclear. CDR3 length equals 13 residues. The germline V and J ends were trimmed by 8 bases and 1 base, with 9 bases remaining between them. The CDR3 coding sequence is TGTGCCAGCGGTACGGGGTCTGGAAACACCATATATTTT. Its protein is CASGTGSGNTIYF.

This clone showed up just a few times. V is TRBV10-3 and J is TRBJ2-6, with no clear D. Trimming stripped 3 bases from V and 3 bases from J, with 15 bases between. CDR3 length: 17 amino acids. Germline loops: CDR1 ENHRY, CDR2 SYGVKD. DNA of the CDR3: TGTGCCATCAGTGATCCAGACCCGCTACTTGGGGCCAACGTCCTGACTTTC. Its translation is CAISDPDPLLGANVLTF.

This chain joins TRBV2 and TRBJ1-4; 7 bases line up with TRBD1. The CDR3 has 13 amino acids. The trim removed 10 bases at V and 8 bases at J, leaving 10 bases unmatched. The germline V gene encodes CDR1 SNHLY and CDR2 FYNNEI. This CDR3 is CATTGQPGEKLFF. The CDR3 DNA reads TGTGCCACCACGGGACAGCCGGGAGAAAAACTGTTTTTT.

This chain joins TRBV7-2 and TRBJ1-3; 9 nucleotides align to TRBD1. Germline V gives CDR1 SGHTA, CDR2 FQGNSA. Losses at the gene ends were 4 bases for V and 4 bases for J; bases not matched to a gene: 5. This CDR3 region has 15 residues. CDR3: CASSSDRGKGNTIYF. Written as DNA, the CDR3 is TGTGCCAGCAGCTCGGACAGGGGAAAAGGAAACACCATATATTTT.

In this sample, this clone turned up once. CDR3: CATSDFRGPEQYF. The CDR3 nucleotides read TGTGCCACCAGTGATTTTCGGGGGCCCGAGCAGTACTTC. This rearrangement joins TRBV24-1 to TRBJ2-7, with D perhaps given as TRBD1 or TRBD2 (6 bases each). The length of the CDR3 is 13 residues. Trimming pared 1 base from V and 6 bases from J, leaving 9 bases between. Germline V gene lookup returns CDR1 KGHDR and CDR2 SFDVKD.

J is TRBJ1-5 and V is TRBV28; perhaps TRBD1 as D (6 bases). CDR1 is MDHEN and CDR2 is SYDVKM in the germline V gene. The V and J ends lost 7 bases and 5 bases respectively, with 12 bases between them. The CDR3 has 13 amino acids. CDR3: CASTPDRYQPQHF. CDR3 nucleotide sequence: TGTGCCAGCACCCCGGACAGATATCAGCCCCAGCATTTT.

The chain is built from TRBV5-1 and TRBJ1-4, with no clear D. The CDR3 is made up of 13 amino acids. V lost 4 bases and J lost 2, with 6 bases in between. Germline CDR1 and CDR2: SGHRS and YFSETQ. CDR3 sequence (DNA): TGCGCCAGCAGCGAGGTGACTAATGAAAAACTGTTTTTT. As protein: CASSEVTNEKLFF.

V and J are TRBV28 and TRBJ2-5; D is perhaps TRBD2 (7 bases). The CDR3 loop spans 15 amino acids. Germline assignment: CDR1 MDHEN and CDR2 SYDVKM. Trimming left V 6 bases short and J 4 bases short, with 18 bases between. The CDR3 DNA reads TGTGCCAGCAGCTCGTCAGAGGGGGGGCGAGAGACCCAGTACTTC. It codes for CASSSSEGGRETQYF.

This sequence joins TRBV3-1 (or the pseudogene TRBV3-2) and TRBJ1-6; D is undetermined. The V and J ends lost 1 base and 10 bases respectively, with 11 bases between them. The CDR3 consists of 14 residues. Germline values: CDR1 LGHDT, CDR2 YNNKEL (reference sequence). The CDR3 is CASSQGRLGSPLHF. The CDR3 bases are TGTGCCAGCAGCCAAGGACGGTTAGGATCACCCCTCCACTTT.

The V gene is TRBV30, the J gene TRBJ2-7; tentative D call: TRBD2 (6 bases). V was cut by 5 bases and J by 9 bases, with 17 bases left in between. Germline V CDR1 and CDR2: GTSNPN, SVGIG (reference sequence). CDR3 length: 12 residues. In nucleotides, the CDR3 is TGTGCCTGGGCCGGGGTATCTAGCGTGCAGTACTTC. Its translation is CAWAGVSSVQYF.

The chain couples TRBV7-2 to TRBJ1-1; maybe TRBD1 (5 bases). The CDR3 consists of 14 residues. Between the trimmed V and J ends, which lost 5 bases and 4 bases, there was a span of 14 bases. Germline V gene lookup returns CDR1 SGHTA and CDR2 FQGNSA. The DNA for the CDR3 is TGTGCCAGCAGCCCGGGACCTTTGGGCACTGAAGCTTTCTTT. It is translated as CASSPGPLGTEAFF.

This clone qualifies as medium-sized. The V gene is TRBV7-7, the J gene TRBJ2-7; D is unresolved. Germline CDR1 reads SSHAT; CDR2 reads FNYEAQ (reference sequence). Trimming stripped 1 base from V and 3 bases from J, with 13 bases between. The CDR3 loop spans 15 amino acids. The CDR3 region is CASSLGTSLGYEQYF. The CDR3, as DNA: TGTGCCAGCAGCTTAGGGACCTCCCTGGGCTACGAGCAGTACTTC.

The genes are TRBV11-2 and TRBJ2-2; D ambiguous. V was pared by 5 bases and J by 6 bases, with 13 bases between. Germline V lookup: CDR1 SGHAT, CDR2 FQNNGV. This CDR3 spans 14 amino acids. The CDR3 sequence: CASSDTWAAGELFF. The DNA for the CDR3 is TGTGCCAGCAGCGATACTTGGGCGGCCGGGGAGCTGTTTTTT.

The chain employs TRBV6-5 and TRBJ2-1; D is undetermined. The CDR3 is 13 residues long. CDR1 and CDR2 from the germline V gene are MNHEY and SVGAGI. Deletions cut 7 bases from V and 5 bases from J, with 12 bases between. The CDR3 DNA is TGTGCCAGCATAAAGGACCCAAACAATGAGCAGTTCTTC. Encoded protein: CASIKDPNNEQFF.

This CDR3 reads CASSESWLAGSYEQYF. In nucleotides, the CDR3 is TGCGCCAGCAGTGAGTCATGGCTAGCGGGCTCCTACGAGCAGTACTTC. The chain combines TRBV10-1 with TRBJ2-7, with 8 bases fitting TRBD2. The germline V gene encodes CDR1 WNHNN and CDR2 SYGVQD (reference sequence). The CDR3 has 16 amino acids. V lost 0 bases and J lost 0; bases outside the gene matches: 4.